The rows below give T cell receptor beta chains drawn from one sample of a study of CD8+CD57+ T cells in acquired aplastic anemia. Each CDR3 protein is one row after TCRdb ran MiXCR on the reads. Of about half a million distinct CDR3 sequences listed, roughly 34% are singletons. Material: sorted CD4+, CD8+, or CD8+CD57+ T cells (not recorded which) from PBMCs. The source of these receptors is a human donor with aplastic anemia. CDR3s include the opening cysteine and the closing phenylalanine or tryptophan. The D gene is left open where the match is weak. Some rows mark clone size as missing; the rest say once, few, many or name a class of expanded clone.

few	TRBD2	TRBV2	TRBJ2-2	TGTGCCAGCATCCGACTAGCGGGGGCAACGAACACCGGGGAGCTGTTTTTT	CASIRLAGATNTGELFF
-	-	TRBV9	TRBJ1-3	TGTGCCAGCAGCCGCTATGGGGCACTCTCTGGAAACACCATGTATTTT	CASSRYGALSGNTMYF
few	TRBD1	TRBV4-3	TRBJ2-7	TGCGCCAGCAGCCAAGCGCCGGGACAGGGTTCCTACGAGCAGTACTTC	CASSQAPGQGSYEQYF
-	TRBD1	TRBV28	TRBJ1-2	TGTGCCAGCAGGAGACCGGTTGGGACAGATAACTATGGCTACACCTTC	CASRRPVGTDNYGYTF
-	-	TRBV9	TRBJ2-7	TGTGCCAGCAGCCCAGAGGGAGTTACCTACGAGCAGTACTTC	CASSPEGVTYEQYF
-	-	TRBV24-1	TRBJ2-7	TGTGCCCACGACCGCCCCAGGTCACCTCCGGAGCAGTACTTC	CAHDRPRSPPEQYF
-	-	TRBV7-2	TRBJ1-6	TGTGCCAGCAGCTTAGCGCTCCGGGTTCCACCCCTCCACTTT	CASSLALRVPPLHF
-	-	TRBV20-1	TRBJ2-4	TGCAGTGCTAGAGATGCCCTAGGGGCGAACATTCAGTACTTC	CSARDALGANIQYF
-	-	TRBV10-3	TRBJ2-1	TGTGCCATCAGTCGACTAACCAGCTCCTACAATGAGCAGTTCTTC	CAISRLTSSYNEQFF
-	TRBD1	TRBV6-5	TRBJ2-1	TGTGCCAGCAGTTCACAGGGGACCCACCCCAATGAGCAGTTCTTC	CASSSQGTHPNEQFF
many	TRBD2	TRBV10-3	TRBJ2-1	TGTGCCATCACAGGAGCGGGAGTGGGTGAGCAGTTCTTC	CAITGAGVGEQFF
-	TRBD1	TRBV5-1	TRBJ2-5	TGCGCCAGTCATAAGGCCGGGACAGCGTACCAAGAGACCCAGTACTTC	CASHKAGTAYQETQYF
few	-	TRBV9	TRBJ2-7	TGTGCCAGCAGCGTAGTTGGAGGCAACGAGCAGTACTTC	CASSVVGGNEQYF
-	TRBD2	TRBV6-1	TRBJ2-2	TGTGCCAGCAGCAGGGCTAGCGGGAGTTTTGCGAACACCGGGGAGCTGTTTTTT	CASSRASGSFANTGELFF
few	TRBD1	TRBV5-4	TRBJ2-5	TGTGCCAGCAGCTTCCCCGGGACAGGGCAAGAGACCCAGTACTTC	CASSFPGTGQETQYF
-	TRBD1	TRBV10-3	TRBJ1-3	TGTGCCATCAGTGAGTCCCGGGACAGGGCACTCTCTGGAAACACCATATATTTT	CAISESRDRALSGNTIYF
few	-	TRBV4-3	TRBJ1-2	TGCGCCAGCAGCCAACGTGGGGGTCCGGGTGGCTACACCTTC	CASSQRGGPGGYTF
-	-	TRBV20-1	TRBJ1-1	TGCAGTCGAAGACGGGGGGCGAACACTGAAGCTTTCTTT	CSRRRGANTEAFF
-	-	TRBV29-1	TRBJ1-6	TGCAGCGAAAAGCGGGTATTCGGTTCACCCCTCCACTTT	CSEKRVFGSPLHF
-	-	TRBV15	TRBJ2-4	TGTGCCACCAGCAGACAGCGCATTACGGACGGATTAGCCAAAAACATTCAGTACTTC	CATSRQRITDGLAKNIQYF
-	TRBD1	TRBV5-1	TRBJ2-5	TGCGCCAGCAGCCGTCGGGACAGGGGGATGGAGACCCAGTACTTC	CASSRRDRGMETQYF
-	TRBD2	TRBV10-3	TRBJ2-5	TGTGCCAGCAGCCAAGTCGGACTAGCGGGAGAGACCCAGTACTTC	CASSQVGLAGETQYF
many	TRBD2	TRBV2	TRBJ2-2	TGTGCCAGCAGTGGGACTAGCGGTTTGACCGGGGAGCTGTTTTTT	CASSGTSGLTGELFF
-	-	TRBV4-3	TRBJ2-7	TGCGCCAGCAGCCAAGATTACGCGTTGGGTGAGCAGTACTTC	CASSQDYALGEQYF
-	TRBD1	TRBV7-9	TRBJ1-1	TGTGCCAGCAGCGAACCGGGACAGGGGGTGAACACTGAAGCTTTCTTT	CASSEPGQGVNTEAFF
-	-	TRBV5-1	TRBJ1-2	TGCGCCAGCAGCACCCTAGGACTCGCTAACTATGGCTACACCTTC	CASSTLGLANYGYTF
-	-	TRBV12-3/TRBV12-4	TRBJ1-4	TGTGCCAGCAGTTCCCCCTTTGTCCCTGTTACTAATGAAAAACTGTTTTTT	CASSSPFVPVTNEKLFF
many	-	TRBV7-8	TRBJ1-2	TGTGCCAGCAGCTCGCGACTGCAAAACTATGGCTACACCTTC	CASSSRLQNYGYTF
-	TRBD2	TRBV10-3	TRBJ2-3	TGTGCCATCAGTTACTCATTAGCGGGAGTTGGGGCGGATACGCAGTATTTT	CAISYSLAGVGADTQYF
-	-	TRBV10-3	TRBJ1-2	TGTGCCATCAGTGAGTCGGTGGCAGGGCTTTATGGCTACACCTTC	CAISESVAGLYGYTF
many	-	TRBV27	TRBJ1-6	TGTGCCAGCAGTCCCCTCGGCAGCTCAGGCCTCCACTTT	CASSPLGSSGLHF
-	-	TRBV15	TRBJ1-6	TGTGCCACCAGCAGAGAGGTGTCAGCCCATAGTTCACCCCTCCACTTT	CATSREVSAHSSPLHF
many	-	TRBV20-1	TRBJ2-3	TGCAGTGCTTACCCCACAGATACGCAGTATTTT	CSAYPTDTQYF